The source of this TCR beta chain is a study of blood T cell repertoires in COVID-19. Whole-study context: The samples span acute and convalescent COVID-19 from the United States, Italy and Spain.

Clones were read by immunoSEQ multiplex PCR, and TCRdb kept only the in-frame ones, dropping some. The table records about 150,000 clones, roughly four fifths of them present only once. V was clipped by 3 bases and J by 4 bases, with 10 bases between them. Germline V gene lookup returns CDR1 LGHDT and CDR2 YNNKEL (reference sequence). The CDR3 spans 14 residues. The sequence was collected from a human donor with acute or convalescent COVID-19. The donor label of this sample is uncertain. The sequencing sample was made of peripheral blood. The chain couples TRBV3-1 (or the pseudogene TRBV3-2) to TRBJ2-1; D uncertain. The CDR3 region is CASSHPPEYNEQFF. CDR3 sequence (DNA): TGTGCCAGCAGCCATCCTCCAGAATACAATGAGCAGTTCTTC.